This is a list of T cell receptor beta chains from one sample in a study of CD8 T cells in ankylosing spondylitis. TCRdb re-called the 5' RACE reads through MiXCR, storing one row per CDR3 protein. The repertoire has about 400,000 distinct CDR3 sequences, approximately 22% of them found once; the top ten carry over 10%. The sample consisted of blood, either unsorted or a sorted T cell fraction (not recorded which). The receptors were gathered from a male donor with ankylosing spondylitis or in good health (not recorded which). The CDR3 runs from the conserved cysteine through the conserved F or W. Fields, in order: clone size, J gene, V gene, D gene, CDR3 protein, CDR3 DNA. D genes are given only for firm matches. For some rows the clone size is stated as once, few or many, or as a class when expanded; others skip it.

- TRBJ1-2 TRBV12-3/TRBV12-4 - CASSLYTPDGYTF TGTGCCAGCAGCCTCTACACCCCTGATGGCTACACCTTC
- TRBJ2-3 TRBV7-9 - CASSLVGGDTQYF TGTGCCAGCAGCTTAGTTGGAGGAGATACGCAGTATTTT
few TRBJ1-2 TRBV6-4 - CASSPGEDYGYTF TGTGCCAGCAGCCCAGGGGAAGACTATGGCTACACCTTC
- TRBJ2-5 TRBV12-3/TRBV12-4 TRBD2 CASSHGLAGGPETQYF TGTGCCAGCAGCCATGGACTAGCGGGGGGGCCCGAGACCCAGTACTTC
few TRBJ1-1 TRBV15 TRBD1 CATRTGENEAFF TGTGCCACCCGGACAGGGGAGAATGAAGCTTTCTTT
- TRBJ1-1 TRBV3-1 - CASSQDGSGTEAFF TGTGCCAGCAGCCAAGACGGTAGTGGCACTGAAGCTTTCTTT
- TRBJ1-4 TRBV7-2 - CASSSGGGNSEKLFF TGTGCCAGCAGCTCGGGGGGGGGGAACAGTGAAAAACTGTTTTTT
many TRBJ2-7 TRBV4-2 - CASSQGLGAVEQYF TGTGCCAGCAGCCAAGGGTTGGGGGCGGTGGAGCAGTACTTC
- TRBJ2-1 TRBV10-3 TRBD2 CAIREALAGGYNEQFF TGTGCCATCAGGGAGGCACTAGCGGGGGGGTACAATGAGCAGTTCTTC
- TRBJ2-7 TRBV20-1 - CSARDILSSYEQYF TGCAGTGCTAGAGATATTCTGAGCTCCTACGAGCAGTACTTC
- TRBJ1-1 TRBV27 - CASSQHRDTEAFF TGTGCCAGCAGTCAGCACAGGGACACTGAAGCTTTCTTT
- TRBJ2-7 TRBV25-1 - CASSEWRRGSEQYF TGTGCCAGCAGTGAATGGAGGAGGGGAAGCGAGCAGTACTTC
- TRBJ1-1 TRBV7-2 - CASSLNRLSEAFF TGTGCCAGCAGCTTAAACAGGTTAAGTGAAGCTTTCTTT
- TRBJ2-4 TRBV6-4 TRBD1 CASSEGQGANIQYF TGTGCCAGCAGTGAGGGACAGGGGGCAAACATTCAGTACTTC